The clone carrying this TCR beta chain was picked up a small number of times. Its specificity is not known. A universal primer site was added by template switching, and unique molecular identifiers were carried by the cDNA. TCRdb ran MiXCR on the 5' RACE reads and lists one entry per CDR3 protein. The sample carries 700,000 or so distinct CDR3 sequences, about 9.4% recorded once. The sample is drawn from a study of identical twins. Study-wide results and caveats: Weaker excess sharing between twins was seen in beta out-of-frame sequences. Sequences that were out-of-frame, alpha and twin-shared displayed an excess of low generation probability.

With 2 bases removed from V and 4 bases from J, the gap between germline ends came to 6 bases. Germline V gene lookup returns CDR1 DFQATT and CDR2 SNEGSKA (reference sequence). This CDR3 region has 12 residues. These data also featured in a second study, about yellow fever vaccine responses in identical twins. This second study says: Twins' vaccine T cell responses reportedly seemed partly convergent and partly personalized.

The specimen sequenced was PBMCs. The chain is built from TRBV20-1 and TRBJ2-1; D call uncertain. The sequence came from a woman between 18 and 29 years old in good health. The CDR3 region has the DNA TGCAGTGCTAGAAGAACATACAATGAGCAGTTCTTC. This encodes CSARRTYNEQFF.